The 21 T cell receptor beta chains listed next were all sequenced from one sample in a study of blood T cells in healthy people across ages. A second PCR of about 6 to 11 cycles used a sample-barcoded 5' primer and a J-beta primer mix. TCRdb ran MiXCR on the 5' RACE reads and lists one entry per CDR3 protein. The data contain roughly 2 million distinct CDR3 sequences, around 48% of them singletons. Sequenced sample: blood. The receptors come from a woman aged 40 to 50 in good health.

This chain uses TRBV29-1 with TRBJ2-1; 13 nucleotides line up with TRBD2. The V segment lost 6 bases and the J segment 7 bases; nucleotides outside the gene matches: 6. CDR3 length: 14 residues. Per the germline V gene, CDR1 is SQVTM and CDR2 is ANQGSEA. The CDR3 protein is CSVGLAGTRNEQFF. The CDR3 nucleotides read TGCAGCGTGGGACTAGCGGGGACACGGAATGAGCAGTTCTTC.

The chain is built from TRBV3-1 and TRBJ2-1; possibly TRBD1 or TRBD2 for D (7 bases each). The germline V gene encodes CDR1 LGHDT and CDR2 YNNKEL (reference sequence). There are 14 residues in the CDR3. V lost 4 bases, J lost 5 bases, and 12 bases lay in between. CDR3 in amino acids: CASSPGGVDNEQFF. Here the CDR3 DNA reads TGTGCCAGCAGCCCAGGGGGGGTGGACAATGAGCAGTTCTTC.

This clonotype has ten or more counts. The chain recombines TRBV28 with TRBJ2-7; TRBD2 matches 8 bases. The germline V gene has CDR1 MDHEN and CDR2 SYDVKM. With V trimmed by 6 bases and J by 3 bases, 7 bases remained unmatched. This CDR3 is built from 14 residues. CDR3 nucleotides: TGTGCCAGCAGCCTAAGCGGGGGATACTACGAGCAGTACTTC. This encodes CASSLSGGYYEQYF.

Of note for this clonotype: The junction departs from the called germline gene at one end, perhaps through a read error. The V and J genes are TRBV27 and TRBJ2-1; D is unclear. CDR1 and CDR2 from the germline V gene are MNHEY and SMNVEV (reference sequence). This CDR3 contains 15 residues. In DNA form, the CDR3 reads TGTGCCAGCAGCCCCAGGCTCGGAACCTACAATAAGCAGTTCTTC. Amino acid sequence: CASSPRLGTYNKQFF.

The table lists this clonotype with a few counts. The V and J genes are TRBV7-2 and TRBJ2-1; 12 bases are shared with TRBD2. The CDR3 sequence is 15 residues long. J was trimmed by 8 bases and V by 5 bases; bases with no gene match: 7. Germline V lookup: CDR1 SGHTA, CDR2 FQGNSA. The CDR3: CASSVLAGGLDEQFF. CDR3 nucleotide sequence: TGTGCCAGCAGCGTCCTAGCGGGGGGGCTGGATGAGCAGTTCTTC. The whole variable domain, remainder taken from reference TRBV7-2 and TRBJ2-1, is GAGVSQSPSNKVTEKGKDVELRCDPISGHTALYWYRQSLGQGLEFLIYFQGNSAPDKSGLPSDRFSAERTGGSVSTLTIQRTQQEDSAVYLCASSVLAGGLDEQFFGPGTRLTVL.

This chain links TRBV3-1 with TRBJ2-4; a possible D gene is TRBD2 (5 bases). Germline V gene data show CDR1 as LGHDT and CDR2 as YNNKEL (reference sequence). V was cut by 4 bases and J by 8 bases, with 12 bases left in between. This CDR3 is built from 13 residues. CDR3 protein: CASSLAGSDIQYF. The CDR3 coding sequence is TGTGCCAGCAGCCTGGCGGGCTCGGACATTCAGTACTTC.

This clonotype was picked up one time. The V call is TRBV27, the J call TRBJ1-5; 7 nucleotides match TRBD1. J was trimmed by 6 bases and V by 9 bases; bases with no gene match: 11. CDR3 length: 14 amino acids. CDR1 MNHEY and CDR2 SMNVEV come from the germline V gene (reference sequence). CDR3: CARVSIGGSQPQHF. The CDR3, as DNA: TGTGCCAGGGTATCGATAGGGGGCAGTCAGCCCCAGCATTTT.

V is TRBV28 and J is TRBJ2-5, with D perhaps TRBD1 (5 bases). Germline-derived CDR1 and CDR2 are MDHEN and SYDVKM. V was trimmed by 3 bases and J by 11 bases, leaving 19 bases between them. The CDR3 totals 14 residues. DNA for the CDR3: TGTGCCAGCAGTTTTAAGGGGCTTCCGATTGAGCAGTACTTC. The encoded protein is CASSFKGLPIEQYF. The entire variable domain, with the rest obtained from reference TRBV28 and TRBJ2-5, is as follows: DVKVTQSSRYLVKRTGEKVFLECVQDMDHENMFWYRQDPGLGLRLIYFSYDVKMKEKGDIPEGYSVSREKKERFSLILESASTNQTSMYLCASSFKGLPIEQYFGPGTRLLVL.

In DNA form, the CDR3 reads TGTGCCAGTAGTGAGCGGGGGATCGCCTACAATGAGCAGTTCTTC. Translating gives CASSERGIAYNEQFF. The rearrangement uses TRBV19 and TRBJ2-1, with 8 bases fitting TRBD2. This CDR3 is 15 amino acids long. Per germline, CDR1 LNHDA and CDR2 SQIVND (reference sequence). V shed 5 bases, J shed 2 bases, and the junction held 5 bases outside the gene matches.

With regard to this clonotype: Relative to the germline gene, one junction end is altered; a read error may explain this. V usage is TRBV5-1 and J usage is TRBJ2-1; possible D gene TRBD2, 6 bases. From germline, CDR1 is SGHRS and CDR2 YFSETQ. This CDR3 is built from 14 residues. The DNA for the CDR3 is TGCGCCAGCAGCTTGCGCGGGGTGAGCAATGGGCAGTTCTTC. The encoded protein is CASSLRGVSNGQFF.

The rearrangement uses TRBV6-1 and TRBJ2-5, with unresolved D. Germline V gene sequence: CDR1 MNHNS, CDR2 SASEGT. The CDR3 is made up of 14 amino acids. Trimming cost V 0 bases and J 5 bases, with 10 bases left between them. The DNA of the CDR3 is TGTGCCAGCAGTGAAGCAAGGAGACTGGAGACCCAGTACTTC. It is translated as CASSEARRLETQYF.

CDR3 protein: CASSTLGNTEAFF. The CDR3 nucleotides are TGTGCCAGCAGTACTCTTGGGAACACTGAAGCTTTCTTT. The chain employs TRBV27 and TRBJ1-1; D ambiguous. Trimming shortened V by 5 bases and J by 1 base, and 8 bases separated the two germline ends. Germline loops: CDR1 MNHEY, CDR2 SMNVEV (reference sequence). CDR3 size: 13 residues.

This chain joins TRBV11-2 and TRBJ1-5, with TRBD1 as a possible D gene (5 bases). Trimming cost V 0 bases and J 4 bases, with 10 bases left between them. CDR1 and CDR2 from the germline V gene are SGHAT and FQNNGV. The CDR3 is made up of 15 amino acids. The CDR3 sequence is CASSLDPRGNQPQHF. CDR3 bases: TGTGCCAGCAGCTTAGACCCACGGGGGAATCAGCCCCAGCATTTT.

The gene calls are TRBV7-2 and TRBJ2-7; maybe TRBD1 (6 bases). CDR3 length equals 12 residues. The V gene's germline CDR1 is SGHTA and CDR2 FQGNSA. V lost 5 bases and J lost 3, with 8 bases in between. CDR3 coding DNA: TGTGCCAGCAGCGGACAGCACTACGAGCAGTACTTC. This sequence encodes CASSGQHYEQYF.

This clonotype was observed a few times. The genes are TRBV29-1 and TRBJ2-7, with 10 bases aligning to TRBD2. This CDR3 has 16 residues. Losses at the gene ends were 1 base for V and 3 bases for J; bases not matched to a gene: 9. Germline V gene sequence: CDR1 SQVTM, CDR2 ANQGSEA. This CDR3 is CSVEGGPASGSYEQYF. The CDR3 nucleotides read TGCAGCGTTGAAGGGGGCCCCGCTAGCGGGAGCTACGAGCAGTACTTC.

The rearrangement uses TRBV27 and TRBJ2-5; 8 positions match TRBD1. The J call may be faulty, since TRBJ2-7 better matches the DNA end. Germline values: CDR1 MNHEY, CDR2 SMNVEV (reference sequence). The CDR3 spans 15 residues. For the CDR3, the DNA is TGTGCCAGCAGTCGGCCGGGACAGGCTCACCACGAGCAGTACTTC. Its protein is CASSRPGQAHHEQYF.

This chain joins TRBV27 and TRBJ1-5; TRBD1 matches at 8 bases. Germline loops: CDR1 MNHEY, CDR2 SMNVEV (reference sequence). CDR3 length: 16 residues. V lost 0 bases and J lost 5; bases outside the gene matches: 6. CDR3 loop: CASSLSRTGKDQPQHF. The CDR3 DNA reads TGTGCCAGCAGTTTATCGCGGACAGGGAAGGATCAGCCCCAGCATTTT.

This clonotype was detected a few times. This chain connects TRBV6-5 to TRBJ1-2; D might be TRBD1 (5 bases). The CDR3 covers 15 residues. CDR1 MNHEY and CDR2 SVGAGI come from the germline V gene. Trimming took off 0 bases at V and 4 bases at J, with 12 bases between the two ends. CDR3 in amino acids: CASSYSITGGYGYTF. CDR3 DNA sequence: TGTGCCAGCAGTTACTCGATAACGGGGGGCTATGGCTACACCTTC.

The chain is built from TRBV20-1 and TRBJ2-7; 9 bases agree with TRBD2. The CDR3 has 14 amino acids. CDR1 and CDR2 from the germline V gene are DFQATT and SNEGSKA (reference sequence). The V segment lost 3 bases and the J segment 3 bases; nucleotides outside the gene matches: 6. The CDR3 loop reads CSARKAGGYYEQYF. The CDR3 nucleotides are TGCAGTGCTAGGAAAGCGGGGGGCTACTACGAGCAGTACTTC.

Written as DNA, the CDR3 is TGTGCCAGCAGCCGTAAAACTGGGGCCAACGTCCTGACTTTC. Translation: CASSRKTGANVLTF. The chain has TRBV5-6 and TRBJ2-6, with D uncertain. CDR3 size: 14 residues. Germline CDR1 is SGHDT and CDR2 is YYEEEE. V dropped 4 bases and J dropped 2 bases, with 7 bases sitting between them.

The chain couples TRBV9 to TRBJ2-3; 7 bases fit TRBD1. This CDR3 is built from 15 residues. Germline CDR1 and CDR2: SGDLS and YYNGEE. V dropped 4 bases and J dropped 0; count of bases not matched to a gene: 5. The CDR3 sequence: CASSTDRESTDTQYF. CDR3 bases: TGTGCCAGCAGCACCGACAGGGAAAGCACAGATACGCAGTATTTT.